The text below deals with one TCR beta chain. Its antigen is unidentified. CDR3 length: 16 amino acids. The V gene's germline CDR1 is SGHTA and CDR2 FQGNSA. V trimming: 5 bases; J trimming: 5 bases; junction bases outside the gene matches: 6. Data came from immunoSEQ multiplex PCR; TCRdb stores just in-frame clones and leaves some out. The table shows some 110,000 clones, with 90% occurring only once. The record originates from a study of T cell clones after liver transplantation. Study details: A pre-transplant mixed lymphocyte reaction with TCRbeta sequencing defined graft-donor-reactive clones followed in post-transplant blood. Standard immunosuppression, with no induction, continued until 12-24 months after transplant. Regarding the study as a whole: A larger donor-reactive than third-party decline suggested partial antigen-specific deletion.

The sequence was collected from a human patient who received a liver transplant. Some T cells may be transferred from the graft donor. The chain links TRBV7-2 to TRBJ2-2; 12 bases line up with TRBD2. The sequencing here drew on CD4+ T cells from blood, taken 12 months after liver transplant. CDR3 in DNA: TGTGCCAGCAGCGCTGCTAGCGGGAGGGCGACCGGGGAGCTGTTTTTT. Translation: CASSAASGRATGELFF.